These 23 T cell receptor beta chains share one sample of origin, sequenced in a study of blood T cell repertoires in COVID-19. TCRdb keeps only in-frame clones here, not all; method: immunoSEQ multiplex PCR. The sample includes approximately 22,000 clones, roughly nine tenths seen only once; the top ten take roughly 32%. Source material: peripheral blood. The receptor source for this set is a man aged 65 to 85 with active COVID-19.

The rearrangement links TRBV14 to TRBJ1-2; no clear D gene. Per the germline V gene, CDR1 is SGHDN and CDR2 is FVKESK. This CDR3 has 13 amino acids. Trimming took off 4 bases at V and 5 bases at J, with 11 bases between the two ends. The DNA for the CDR3 is TGTGCCAGCAGCCTCCAAGACATGTATGGCTACACCTTC. Protein product: CASSLQDMYGYTF.

The chain employs TRBV9 and TRBJ1-6, with 9 bases aligning to TRBD1. The CDR3 is made up of 15 amino acids. CDR1 SGDLS and CDR2 YYNGEE come from the germline V gene. V lost 6 bases, J lost 10 bases, and 11 bases stayed unmatched. The CDR3 coding sequence is TGTGCCAGCACCAGCGACGGACAGGGGAGGTCACCCCTCCACTTT. Translated, it gives CASTSDGQGRSPLHF.

The V call is TRBV6-5, the J call TRBJ2-1, with D possibly matching TRBD2 (5 bases). Trimming stripped 0 bases from V and 10 bases from J, with 10 bases between. Germline CDR1 MNHEY, CDR2 SVGAGI. The CDR3 has 13 residues. CDR3 in DNA: TGTGCCAGCAGTTACTCCATCGCGGGCGAGCAGTTCTTC. Amino acid sequence: CASSYSIAGEQFF.

The chain combines TRBV7-8 with TRBJ1-5; D may be TRBD1 (6 bases). The germline CDR1 and CDR2 sequences are SGHVS and FQNEAQ. The CDR3 is made up of 17 amino acids. Trimming left V 1 base short and J 2 bases short, with 15 bases between. CDR3 sequence (DNA): TGTGCCAGCAGCTTAGTGGAGACAGGCTGGGGCAATCAGCCCCAGCATTTT. Protein sequence: CASSLVETGWGNQPQHF. The entire variable domain, with the rest obtained from reference TRBV7-8 and TRBJ1-5, is as follows: GAGVSQSPRYKVAKRGQDVALRCDPISGHVSLFWYQQALGQGPEFLTYFQNEAQLDKSGLPSDRFFAERPEGSVSTLKIQRTQQEDSAVYLCASSLVETGWGNQPQHFGDGTRLSIL.

The rearrangement links TRBV7-2 to TRBJ1-5, with no clear D. V gave up 0 bases and J gave up 0 bases, with 6 bases separating them. Germline CDR1 SGHTA, CDR2 FQGNSA. The CDR3 totals 15 residues. The CDR3, as DNA: TGTGCCAGCAGCTTAGCGCAGGCTAGCAATCAGCCCCAGCATTTT. Translated: CASSLAQASNQPQHF.

This rearrangement joins TRBV30 to TRBJ1-2; possibly TRBD1 for D (6 bases). V lost 3 bases to trimming and J lost 4 bases, with 12 bases between them. The CDR3 runs to 13 residues. Germline V gene sequence: CDR1 GTSNPN, CDR2 SVGIG (reference sequence). The CDR3 sequence: CAWRRDRPYGYTF. Here the CDR3 DNA reads TGTGCCTGGAGGCGTGACAGGCCCTATGGCTACACCTTC.

The J gene is TRBJ2-7, the V gene TRBV7-9; D may be TRBD1 (5 bases). Trimming removed 5 bases from V and 4 bases from J, with 12 bases in between. The CDR3 is made up of 13 amino acids. Germline loops: CDR1 SEHNR, CDR2 FQNEAQ (reference sequence). CDR3: CASSQTDSYEQYF. The CDR3 bases are TGTGCCAGCAGCCAAACAGACAGTTACGAGCAGTACTTC.

The chain is built from TRBV23-1 and TRBJ2-1; TRBD1 is a possible D gene (6 bases). TRBV23-1 carries the ORF label, with uncertain function. The V gene lost 6 bases and the J gene lost 8 bases, with 23 bases spanning the gap. There are 16 residues in the CDR3. The chain's CDR3 is CASSYDSGGGMDEQFF. The CDR3, as DNA: TGCGCCAGCAGCTACGACTCAGGTGGGGGCATGGATGAGCAGTTCTTC.

The V and J genes are TRBV7-2 and TRBJ2-5; tentative D call: TRBD2 (7 bases). The CDR3 sequence is 14 residues long. V lost 5 bases and J lost 7, with 17 bases in between. Per germline, CDR1 SGHTA and CDR2 FQGNSA. The CDR3 here is CASSPEGGGSTQYF. Written as DNA, the CDR3 is TGTGCCAGCAGCCCAGAAGGGGGGGGGTCGACCCAGTACTTC.

The chain carries TRBV5-1 and TRBJ2-7, with 11 bases matching TRBD2. V trimming: 0 bases; J trimming: 4 bases; junction bases outside the gene matches: 6. The germline CDR1 and CDR2 sequences are SGHRS and YFSETQ. The CDR3 loop spans 16 amino acids. The CDR3 nucleotides are TGCGCCAGCAGCTTGGCAGTTAGCGGGAGGGGGTACGAGCAGTACTTC. Translation gives CASSLAVSGRGYEQYF.

The genes are TRBV28 and TRBJ1-6; 9 positions match TRBD1. Germline CDR1 is MDHEN and CDR2 is SYDVKM. The CDR3 totals 15 residues. V trimming: 4 bases; J trimming: 10 bases; junction bases outside the gene matches: 8. Here the CDR3 reads CASSSQGARRSPLHF. The CDR3 bases are TGTGCCAGCAGTTCACAGGGGGCGCGGCGATCACCCCTCCACTTT.

The genes are TRBV7-9 and TRBJ2-4; TRBD1 aligns across 9 bases. Looked up from germline, CDR1 is SEHNR and CDR2 is FQNEAQ (reference sequence). With 5 bases clipped from V and 1 base from J, the junction kept 15 bases outside the gene matches. The CDR3 extends over 19 amino acids. The CDR3 DNA sequence: TGTGCCAGCAGCCTCCTCCGGGACAGGGAGGGATCGGCCAAAAACATTCAGTACTTC. It yields the protein CASSLLRDREGSAKNIQYF.

This sequence joins TRBV6-6 and TRBJ2-7; TRBD2 matches 8 bases. The CDR3 sequence is 16 residues long. The V segment lost 4 bases and the J segment 4 bases; nucleotides outside the gene matches: 12. From germline, CDR1 is MNHNY and CDR2 SVGAGI (reference sequence). CDR3 in DNA: TGTGCCAGCAGTTCCCCCAGTAGTGGCGGGGGGTACGAGCAGTACTTC. It translates to CASSSPSSGGGYEQYF.

As DNA, the CDR3 is TGTGCCAGCAGCCCCCCTAGCGGGAGGGCCTACGAGCAGTACTTC. It yields the protein CASSPPSGRAYEQYF. This chain uses TRBV2 with TRBJ2-7; 12 nucleotides align to TRBD2. With V trimmed by 6 bases and J by 2 bases, 5 bases remained unmatched. From germline, CDR1 is SNHLY and CDR2 FYNNEI. CDR3 size: 15 residues.

The chain carries TRBV12-5 and TRBJ1-2; D unclear. Germline CDR1 LGHNT, CDR2 FRNRAP. The CDR3 contains 16 residues. Trimming removed 6 bases at V and 2 bases at J, with 19 bases between. The CDR3 is CASGPSPTTANYGYTF. For the CDR3, the DNA is TGTGCTAGTGGCCCCTCCCCCACGACTGCAAACTATGGCTACACCTTC.

The rearrangement joins TRBV19 to TRBJ2-6; the match to TRBD1 covers 10 bases. V gave up 5 bases and J gave up 4 bases; unmatched junction bases: 17. This CDR3 comprises 20 residues. CDR1 is LNHDA and CDR2 is SQIVND in the germline V gene (reference sequence). The CDR3 is CASSSPSWGQGHSGANVLTF. The CDR3 nucleotides are TGTGCCAGTAGTTCTCCAAGCTGGGGACAGGGGCACTCAGGGGCCAACGTCCTGACTTTC.

The J gene is TRBJ2-6, the V gene TRBV11-2, with a tentative D call TRBD1 (6 bases). This CDR3 region has 15 residues. Trimming shortened V by 4 bases and J by 1 base, and 8 bases separated the two germline ends. From germline, CDR1 is SGHAT and CDR2 FQNNGV. Written as DNA, the CDR3 is TGTGCCAGCAGCTACGGGACATCTGGGGCCAACGTCCTGACTTTC. As protein: CASSYGTSGANVLTF.

The chain is built from TRBV2 and TRBJ2-1; a weak D match, TRBD2 (5 bases). The germline V gene encodes CDR1 SNHLY and CDR2 FYNNEI. Trimming pared 11 bases from V and 15 bases from J, leaving 20 bases between. This CDR3 has 11 amino acids. This CDR3 is CALGEAPAGFF. CDR3 coding DNA: TGTGCCCTCGGTGAGGCACCCGCGGGGTTCTTC.

This clone has only one observation. The V and J genes are TRBV2 and TRBJ2-7, with D perhaps matching TRBD2 (5 bases). With 2 bases removed from V and 2 bases from J, the gap between germline ends came to 10 bases. Germline V CDR1 and CDR2: SNHLY, FYNNEI. The CDR3 sequence is 14 residues long. The CDR3 sequence: CASSEREIPYEQYF. The CDR3 coding sequence is TGTGCCAGCAGTGAACGGGAAATCCCCTACGAGCAGTACTTC.

V and J are TRBV28 and TRBJ2-7; possibly TRBD1 for D (6 bases). With 6 bases removed from V and 3 bases from J, the gap between germline ends came to 18 bases. There are 15 residues in the CDR3. The germline V gene encodes CDR1 MDHEN and CDR2 SYDVKM. This chain's CDR3 is CASRLPSGVGYEQYF. The CDR3 nucleotides read TGTGCCAGCAGGTTACCGTCAGGGGTAGGCTACGAGCAGTACTTC.

This clone was detected a few times. This chain uses TRBV28 with TRBJ2-5; 8 nucleotides line up with TRBD1. This CDR3 is built from 13 residues. CDR1 and CDR2 from the germline V gene are MDHEN and SYDVKM. With 5 bases clipped from V and 4 bases from J, the junction kept 3 bases outside the gene matches. The CDR3 DNA sequence: TGTGCCAGCAGTGGGGACAGGCGAGAGACCCAGTACTTC. Residues: CASSGDRRETQYF.

The chain has TRBV7-2 and TRBJ2-5, with 9 bases that match TRBD2. V shed 1 base and J 5 bases; nucleotides not matched to a gene: 11. Germline V gene lookup returns CDR1 SGHTA and CDR2 FQGNSA. The CDR3 extends over 17 amino acids. In nucleotides, the CDR3 is TGTGCCAGCAGCTTAGGCTCGGCGGGGGGGCGGAGGGAGACCCAGTACTTC. Translated: CASSLGSAGGRRETQYF.

The rearrangement links TRBV4-3 to TRBJ2-3; 11 bases match TRBD2. CDR3 size: 18 residues. Germline V gene lookup returns CDR1 LGHNA and CDR2 YSLEER. V lost 4 bases and J lost 2; bases outside the gene matches: 11. In DNA, the CDR3 is TGCGCCAGCAGCCCCCAGCGAGTAGCGGGGGGGTACACAGATACGCAGTATTTT. Protein product: CASSPQRVAGGYTDTQYF.